Shown below are 29 T cell receptor beta chains from a single sample sequenced in a study of blood T cell repertoires in COVID-19. Sequenced by immunoSEQ multiplex PCR; TCRdb stores in-frame clones only, minus some. The table has some 370,000 clones, approximately 88% seen once. Sequenced: peripheral blood. These receptors all stem from a man between 35 and 55 years old with acute or convalescent COVID-19.

A word on this clone: Compared with germline, one end of the junction differs, possibly owing to a read error. The J gene is TRBJ2-3, the V gene TRBV3-1 (or the pseudogene TRBV3-2), with 11 bases that match TRBD2. Germline loops: CDR1 LGHDT, CDR2 YNNKEL (reference sequence). CDR3 length: 15 residues. The CDR3 is CANSPASGGSDTQYF. As DNA, the CDR3 is TGTGCCAACAGCCCGGCTAGCGGGGGGTCAGATACGCAGTATTTT.

The rearrangement links TRBV19 to TRBJ2-1, with D perhaps matching TRBD1 (5 bases). CDR1 LNHDA and CDR2 SQIVND come from the germline V gene (reference sequence). CDR3 length: 14 residues. Trimming shortened V by 1 base and J by 10 bases, and 14 bases separated the two germline ends. DNA for the CDR3: TGTGCCAGTAGTATAGCAGCAGGGAACCGGGAGCAGTTCTTC. Protein product: CASSIAAGNREQFF.

CDR3 coding DNA: TGCGCCAGCAGCCAAGATTGGGGCAACACTGAAGCTTTCTTT. Its translation: CASSQDWGNTEAFF. The chain links TRBV4-1 to TRBJ1-1; a possible D gene is TRBD1 (5 bases). Trimming pared 0 bases from V and 2 bases from J, leaving 7 bases between. The germline CDR1 and CDR2 sequences are MGHRA and YSYEKL. This CDR3 is 14 amino acids long.

This chain uses TRBV18 with TRBJ2-5; D is uncertain. Trimming removed 4 bases from V and 2 bases from J, with 14 bases in between. Germline CDR1 KGHSH, CDR2 LQKENI. There are 15 residues in the CDR3. In DNA form, the CDR3 reads TGTGCCAGCTCACAGGAGATGGTGTCTCAAGAGACCCAGTACTTC. Its protein is CASSQEMVSQETQYF.

The genes are TRBV14 and TRBJ2-1; TRBD2 matches 13 bases. The V gene end was trimmed by 4 bases and the J gene end by 4 bases; junction bases not matched to a gene: 7. Germline values: CDR1 SGHDN, CDR2 FVKESK. The CDR3 is 17 residues long. The CDR3 is CASSRWTSGSPYNEQFF. CDR3 DNA sequence: TGTGCCAGCAGCCGTTGGACTAGCGGGAGCCCTTACAATGAGCAGTTCTTC.

The rearrangement uses TRBV7-2 and TRBJ1-2, with 8 bases lining up with TRBD1. The CDR3 runs to 15 residues. CDR1 is SGHTA, CDR2 FQGNSA, per germline. V lost 5 bases to trimming and J lost 4 bases; unmatched junction nucleotides: 9. CDR3 loop: CASSPDRELAYGYTF. The CDR3 nucleotides read TGTGCCAGCAGCCCGGACAGGGAGTTGGCCTATGGCTACACCTTC. Based on the CDR3 plus reference TRBV7-2 and TRBJ1-2, the full variable domain is GAGVSQSPSNKVTEKGKDVELRCDPISGHTALYWYRQSLGQGLEFLIYFQGNSAPDKSGLPSDRFSAERTGGSVSTLTIQRTQQEDSAVYLCASSPDRELAYGYTFGSGTRLTVV.

This chain links TRBV11-3 with TRBJ1-1, with D maybe TRBD1 (5 bases). CDR3 length: 14 residues. Germline CDR1 and CDR2: SGHNT and YENEEA. The V end lost 1 base, the J end lost 4 bases, and 10 bases lay between the germline ends. CDR3 protein: CASSLGPGSTEAFF. CDR3 nucleotide sequence: TGTGCCAGCAGCTTAGGGCCAGGGTCCACTGAAGCTTTCTTT.

This clone was recorded once. The V call is TRBV5-6, the J call TRBJ2-3; TRBD2 matches 13 bases. With V trimmed by 4 bases and J by 5 bases, 4 bases remained unmatched. CDR1 is SGHDT and CDR2 is YYEEEE in the germline V gene. The CDR3 is 15 residues long. The CDR3 region is CASSRGTSGEDTQYF. DNA for the CDR3: TGTGCCAGCAGCCGCGGGACTAGCGGGGAAGATACGCAGTATTTT.

This chain links TRBV4-1 with TRBJ2-3; TRBD2 matches 8 bases. Germline loops: CDR1 MGHRA, CDR2 YSYEKL. This CDR3 is built from 17 residues. Unmatched junction bases numbered 7, after V lost 2 bases and J lost 0 bases. CDR3 in amino acids: CASSQSTSGTSTDTQYF. Written as DNA, the CDR3 is TGCGCCAGCAGCCAAAGCACTAGCGGTACTAGCACAGATACGCAGTATTTT.

The chain recombines TRBV15 with TRBJ1-5; weak D call: TRBD1 (6 bases). This CDR3 contains 15 residues. V was pared by 6 bases and J by 0 bases, with 12 bases between. Germline V gene data show CDR1 as LNHNV and CDR2 as YYDKDF (reference sequence). CDR3 protein: CATRSGDLSNQPQHF. The CDR3 DNA follows: TGTGCCACCAGGTCAGGGGATCTTAGCAATCAGCCCCAGCATTTT.

V gene TRBV13 combines with J gene TRBJ2-5, with a weak D call TRBD2 (6 bases). The CDR3 contains 15 residues. Trimming cost V 5 bases and J 0 bases, with 13 bases left between them. Per the germline V gene, CDR1 is PRHDT and CDR2 is FYEKMQ (reference sequence). The CDR3 loop reads CASSPRRGNQETQYF. CDR3 DNA sequence: TGTGCCAGCAGCCCCCGCCGGGGGAACCAAGAGACCCAGTACTTC.

This rearrangement joins TRBV5-4 to TRBJ2-2; D is possibly TRBD2 (6 bases). Germline V gives CDR1 SGHNT, CDR2 YYREEE (reference sequence). Trimming removed 0 bases from V and 2 bases from J, with 20 bases in between. This CDR3 is 19 amino acids long. The CDR3 reads CASSLGFVSGKRNTGELFF. The CDR3 region has the DNA TGTGCCAGCAGCTTGGGGTTCGTTAGCGGTAAACGAAACACCGGGGAGCTGTTTTTT. The variable domain in full, completed from reference TRBV5-4 and TRBJ2-2, reads ETGVTQSPTHLIKTRGQQVTLRCSSQSGHNTVSWYQQALGQGPQFIFQYYREEENGRGNFPPRFSGLQFPNYSSELNVNALELDDSALYLCASSLGFVSGKRNTGELFFGEGSRLTVL.

This chain uses TRBV7-2 with TRBJ1-2; D ambiguous. Per the germline V gene, CDR1 is SGHTA and CDR2 is FQGNSA. V dropped 5 bases and J dropped 5 bases, with 18 bases sitting between them. There are 15 residues in the CDR3. Here the CDR3 reads CASSRQLRAEYGYTF. The CDR3 DNA is TGTGCCAGCAGCCGCCAGTTGCGGGCAGAGTATGGCTACACCTTC.

This clone has a single count. The rearrangement uses TRBV4-1 and TRBJ1-1, with D possibly being TRBD1 (6 bases). With 4 bases removed from V and 1 base from J, the gap between germline ends came to 13 bases. The CDR3 is 15 amino acids. Germline V lookup: CDR1 MGHRA, CDR2 YSYEKL. CDR3 coding DNA: TGCGCCAGCAGCCTAAGGGGGGGCACGAACACTGAAGCTTTCTTT. Protein product: CASSLRGGTNTEAFF.

V usage is TRBV6-5 and J usage is TRBJ1-2; 7 positions agree with TRBD1. Germline CDR1 reads MNHEY; CDR2 reads SVGAGI. Trimming removed 9 bases from V and 6 bases from J; junction bases left unmatched: 13. The CDR3 covers 14 residues. The CDR3 sequence: CASRSNRGWDGYTF. CDR3 DNA: TGTGCCAGTAGAAGTAACAGGGGATGGGATGGCTACACCTTC.

The rearrangement uses TRBV6-1 and TRBJ1-1, with D hard to call. This CDR3 comprises 14 residues. V was pared by 2 bases and J by 7 bases, with 14 bases between. Germline CDR1 MNHNS, CDR2 SASEGT. CDR3 nucleotide sequence: TGTGCCAGCAGTGAATGGAGGCTACCACTTGAAGCTTTCTTT. This codes for CASSEWRLPLEAFF.

The chain joins TRBV28 to TRBJ1-4; 9 positions agree with TRBD1. The V gene's germline CDR1 is MDHEN and CDR2 SYDVKM. J lost 8 bases, V lost 5 bases, and 9 bases had no gene match. The CDR3 loop spans 15 amino acids. The CDR3 here is CASSNHRGRREKLFF. CDR3 nucleotide sequence: TGTGCCAGCAGTAACCACAGGGGGCGAAGGGAAAAACTGTTTTTT. The entire variable domain, with the rest obtained from reference TRBV28 and TRBJ1-4, is as follows: DVKVTQSSRYLVKRTGEKVFLECVQDMDHENMFWYRQDPGLGLRLIYFSYDVKMKEKGDIPEGYSVSREKKERFSLILESASTNQTSMYLCASSNHRGRREKLFFGSGTQLSVL.

The V call is TRBV4-1, the J call TRBJ2-3, with TRBD1 matching 10 bases. CDR1 is MGHRA, CDR2 YSYEKL, per germline. This CDR3 is 18 amino acids long. J was trimmed by 5 bases and V by 4 bases; bases with no gene match: 15. This chain's CDR3 is CASSRISTTGGLLDTQYF. The CDR3 bases are TGCGCCAGCAGCCGAATATCTACGACAGGGGGCCTCCTAGATACGCAGTATTTT.

The rearrangement links TRBV19 to TRBJ2-2; 8 bases fit TRBD2. Germline V gene sequence: CDR1 LNHDA, CDR2 SQIVND (reference sequence). Losses at the gene ends were 8 bases for V and 3 bases for J; bases not matched to a gene: 8. The CDR3 contains 15 residues. The CDR3 DNA is TGTGCCAGTGACCCCAGCGGGGGATACACCGGGGAGCTGTTTTTT. Its protein is CASDPSGGYTGELFF. The full variable domain, rest sourced from reference TRBV19 and TRBJ2-2, is DGGITQSPKYLFRKEGQNVTLSCEQNLNHDAMYWYRQDPGQGLRLIYYSQIVNDFQKGDIAEGYSVSREKKESFPLTVTSAQKNPTAFYLCASDPSGGYTGELFFGEGSRLTVL.

The chain employs TRBV6-6 and TRBJ1-3; D uncertain. Trimming stripped 5 bases from V and 0 bases from J, with 20 bases between. This CDR3 spans 18 amino acids. Looked up from germline, CDR1 is MNHNY and CDR2 is SVGAGI (reference sequence). The CDR3 nucleotides read TGTGCCAGCAGTCATTCCTCCCGGGTGGACTTCTCTGGAAACACCATATATTTT. It codes for CASSHSSRVDFSGNTIYF.

V and J are TRBV28 and TRBJ1-2, with TRBD1 identical over 11 bases. CDR1 is MDHEN and CDR2 is SYDVKM in the germline V gene. The V and J ends lost 5 bases and 5 bases, in that order; junction bases with no gene match: 7. CDR3 size: 15 residues. CDR3 coding DNA: TGTGCCAGCAGTCCCCGGGACAGGGGGAATTATGGCTACACCTTC. Amino acids: CASSPRDRGNYGYTF.

The V call is TRBV4-3, the J call TRBJ2-3, with D possibly TRBD2 on 5 matching bases. Germline CDR1 is LGHNA and CDR2 is YSLEER. The ends were cut back, 0 bases at V and 0 bases at J, with 16 bases in the middle. This CDR3 is built from 18 residues. This chain's CDR3 is CASSQDPTRAQSTDTQYF. As DNA, the CDR3 is TGCGCCAGCAGCCAAGATCCCACGAGGGCACAAAGCACAGATACGCAGTATTTT.

Comment on this clone: Other DNA sequences in this sample translate to the same CDR3. V is TRBV28 and J is TRBJ1-2; D possibly corresponds to TRBD1 (6 bases). Germline V gene lookup returns CDR1 MDHEN and CDR2 SYDVKM. Trimming removed 2 bases from V and 1 base from J, with 8 bases in between. The length of the CDR3 is 14 residues. The CDR3 sequence is CASSLIQGNYGYTF. CDR3 DNA: TGTGCCAGCAGTTTAATACAGGGTAACTATGGCTACACCTTC.

The rearrangement links TRBV28 to TRBJ1-4, with 7 nucleotides matching TRBD1. The V segment lost 4 bases and the J segment 0 bases; nucleotides outside the gene matches: 8. The germline V gene has CDR1 MDHEN and CDR2 SYDVKM. The CDR3 has 17 amino acids. CDR3 sequence reads: CASSSRQGLATNEKLFF. CDR3 bases: TGTGCCAGCAGTTCCCGACAGGGACTGGCAACTAATGAAAAACTGTTTTTT.

The rearrangement uses TRBV3-1 (or the pseudogene TRBV3-2) and TRBJ1-6; 8 bases match TRBD1. V dropped 4 bases and J dropped 6; count of bases not matched to a gene: 17. The CDR3 consists of 19 residues. Germline CDR1 LGHDT, CDR2 YNNKEL (reference sequence). The chain's CDR3 is CASSPSGTGAHRRNSPLHF. CDR3 bases: TGTGCCAGCAGCCCCTCCGGGACAGGAGCGCATAGGCGTAATTCACCCCTCCACTTT.

This chain uses TRBV28 with TRBJ1-6; D ambiguous. The germline V and J ends were trimmed by 2 bases and 6 bases, with 5 bases remaining between them. The V gene's germline CDR1 is MDHEN and CDR2 SYDVKM. This CDR3 region has 13 residues. In DNA form, the CDR3 reads TGTGCCAGCAGTTTACGTCGTAATTCACCCCTCCACTTT. This sequence encodes CASSLRRNSPLHF.

The chain links TRBV7-8 to TRBJ2-2, with TRBD1 matching over 10 bases. Germline V gene lookup returns CDR1 SGHVS and CDR2 FQNEAQ. The CDR3 runs to 19 residues. V dropped 5 bases and J dropped 4; count of bases not matched to a gene: 16. The CDR3 sequence is CASSRGTGDALLATGELFF. The DNA for the CDR3 is TGTGCCAGCAGCCGCGGGACAGGGGACGCGTTGCTCGCCACCGGGGAGCTGTTTTTT.

Comment on this clone: Just one base apart from a much larger clone, this may be a read error. The gene calls are TRBV6-1 and TRBJ1-6; D unresolved. Germline CDR1 and CDR2: MNHNS and SASEGT. CDR3 length equals 16 residues. For the CDR3, the DNA is TGTGCCAGCAGTGAACCCCCAGGCCGTAATAATTCATCCCTCCACTTT. This sequence encodes CASSEPPGRNNSSLHF.

V and J are TRBV6-5 and TRBJ2-7; the D gene is possibly TRBD1 (6 bases). CDR3 length equals 15 residues. The germline V gene encodes CDR1 MNHEY and CDR2 SVGAGI. V gave up 7 bases and J gave up 4 bases, with 20 bases separating them. DNA for the CDR3: TGTGCCAGCACACCATTACCGGGACACGCATACGAGCAGTACTTC. Residues: CASTPLPGHAYEQYF.